These T cell receptor beta chains were read from a single sample in a study of shared clonotypes between healthy human individuals. Some clones are missing from TCRdb's copy, which holds only in-frame ones; the method was immunoSEQ multiplex PCR. The sample holds millions of clones, about 92% seen once. The sequencing input was naive CD4+ T cells from PBMCs. The receptor source for this set is a man between 18 and 35 years old in good health. Some clones in this sample may be carry-over from other donors' samples. CDR3s include the opening cysteine and the closing phenylalanine or tryptophan. A D gene is named only where the DNA matches it firmly. For some rows the clone size is stated as once, few or many, or as a class when expanded; others skip it.

j_call: TRBJ2-7; clone_size: NA; d_call: NA; v_call: TRBV9; cdr3_nt: TGTGCCAGCAGCGTAAACCCAGGGCCCCTGGCAAGCTCCTACGAGCAGTACTTC; cdr3_aa: CASSVNPGPLASSYEQYF
j_call: TRBJ2-5; clone_size: NA; d_call: TRBD1; v_call: TRBV28; cdr3_nt: TGTGCCAGCTTCCGGACAGGCAAGAAGACCCAGTACTTC; cdr3_aa: CASFRTGKKTQYF
j_call: TRBJ2-5; clone_size: NA; d_call: NA; v_call: TRBV28; cdr3_nt: TGTGCCAGCAAAACAACGACACAAGAGACCCAGTACTTC; cdr3_aa: CASKTTTQETQYF
j_call: TRBJ2-1; clone_size: NA; d_call: TRBD2; v_call: TRBV28; cdr3_nt: TGTGCCAGCAGTTTATATCCCAAAAGCGGGACCCTCCGCGAGCAGTTCTTC; cdr3_aa: CASSLYPKSGTLREQFF
j_call: TRBJ2-1; clone_size: NA; d_call: NA; v_call: TRBV28; cdr3_nt: TGTGCCAGCAGTTTACTGAGCAATGAGCAGTTCTTC; cdr3_aa: CASSLLSNEQFF
j_call: TRBJ2-3; clone_size: NA; d_call: NA; v_call: TRBV11-3; cdr3_nt: TGTGCCAGCAGCTCTAGTTGGTCGACTGGGGGCCCAGATACGCAGTATTTT; cdr3_aa: CASSSSWSTGGPDTQYF
j_call: TRBJ2-1; clone_size: NA; d_call: TRBD2; v_call: TRBV5-4; cdr3_nt: TGTGCCAGCAGCTTGCGGGGGGGATCGTCCTACAATGAGCAGTTCTTC; cdr3_aa: CASSLRGGSSYNEQFF
j_call: TRBJ2-7; clone_size: NA; d_call: NA; v_call: TRBV5-1; cdr3_nt: TGCGCCAGCAGCTTGGCCGAGAGGCGGGCCTCCTACGAGCAGTACTTC; cdr3_aa: CASSLAERRASYEQYF
j_call: TRBJ1-2; clone_size: NA; d_call: NA; v_call: TRBV20-1; cdr3_nt: TGCAGTGCTTGGACGGACTATGGCTACACCTTC; cdr3_aa: CSAWTDYGYTF
j_call: TRBJ1-3; clone_size: NA; d_call: NA; v_call: TRBV30; cdr3_nt: TGTGCCTGGAGTGTCTCGGGATTTGGAAACACCATATATTTT; cdr3_aa: CAWSVSGFGNTIYF
j_call: TRBJ2-3; clone_size: NA; d_call: TRBD1; v_call: TRBV2; cdr3_nt: TGTGCCAGCAGTGAGGACAGGGGGCGCGATACGCAGTATTTT; cdr3_aa: CASSEDRGRDTQYF
j_call: TRBJ2-2; clone_size: NA; d_call: NA; v_call: TRBV4-1; cdr3_nt: TGCGCCAGCAGCAGAAGGCAGGGACTGGGTGGCGGGGAGCTGTTTTTT; cdr3_aa: CASSRRQGLGGGELFF
j_call: TRBJ1-3; clone_size: NA; d_call: NA; v_call: TRBV5-4; cdr3_nt: TGTGCCAGCAGCTTGGACGGGGGACTCTCTGGAAACACCATATATTTT; cdr3_aa: CASSLDGGLSGNTIYF
j_call: TRBJ1-2; clone_size: once; d_call: NA; v_call: TRBV4-2; cdr3_nt: TGTGCCAGCAGCCCCGCGGGGGGCTATGGCTACACCTTC; cdr3_aa: CASSPAGGYGYTF
j_call: TRBJ2-5; clone_size: NA; d_call: NA; v_call: TRBV11-2; cdr3_nt: TGTGCCAGCAGCTTGCTTTTACGGACCCCGTGGTACTTC; cdr3_aa: CASSLLLRTPWYF
j_call: TRBJ2-7; clone_size: NA; d_call: NA; v_call: TRBV6-1; cdr3_nt: TGTGCCAGCAGTGAAACAGGGAGCGAGCAGTACTTC; cdr3_aa: CASSETGSEQYF
j_call: TRBJ2-5; clone_size: NA; d_call: NA; v_call: TRBV5-1; cdr3_nt: TGCGCCAGCAGCTTGTTGACCATCCAAGAGACCCAGTACTTC; cdr3_aa: CASSLLTIQETQYF
j_call: TRBJ1-1; clone_size: NA; d_call: NA; v_call: TRBV4-3; cdr3_nt: TGCGCCAGCAGCCAAGGTATCGGCTTGAACACTGAAGCTTTCTTT; cdr3_aa: CASSQGIGLNTEAFF
j_call: TRBJ2-7; clone_size: NA; d_call: NA; v_call: TRBV14; cdr3_nt: TGTGCCAGCAGCCATTCAGGGCGGGGATCCTACGAGCAGTACTTC; cdr3_aa: CASSHSGRGSYEQYF
j_call: TRBJ2-7; clone_size: NA; d_call: NA; v_call: TRBV6-5; cdr3_nt: TGTGCCAGCAGTCCTACTAGGACGGGGTTCGGAGAGCAGTACTTC; cdr3_aa: CASSPTRTGFGEQYF
j_call: TRBJ2-7; clone_size: NA; d_call: TRBD2; v_call: TRBV29-1; cdr3_nt: TGCAGCGTTCCCGGGACTAGCGGGAGGTACGAGCAGTACTTC; cdr3_aa: CSVPGTSGRYEQYF
j_call: TRBJ2-1; clone_size: NA; d_call: TRBD2; v_call: TRBV4-1; cdr3_nt: TGCGCCAGCAGCCAAGTATCAGCGGGAGGGCTCAATGAGCAGTTCTTC; cdr3_aa: CASSQVSAGGLNEQFF
j_call: TRBJ1-4; clone_size: NA; d_call: TRBD1; v_call: TRBV6-6; cdr3_nt: TGTGCCAGCAGCCAACAGGGGCTGACTAATGAAAAACTGTTTTTT; cdr3_aa: CASSQQGLTNEKLFF
j_call: TRBJ2-1; clone_size: NA; d_call: NA; v_call: TRBV5-1; cdr3_nt: TGCGCCAGCAGCTTGTCCGGGGTGACCTACAATGAGCAGTTCTTC; cdr3_aa: CASSLSGVTYNEQFF
j_call: TRBJ1-1; clone_size: NA; d_call: NA; v_call: TRBV20-1; cdr3_nt: TGCAGTGCCACCTGGGATACTGAAGCTTTCTTT; cdr3_aa: CSATWDTEAFF
j_call: TRBJ2-1; clone_size: NA; d_call: NA; v_call: TRBV27; cdr3_nt: TGTGCCAGCAGAGAGACGGTCAGCTCCTACAATGAGCAGTTCTTC; cdr3_aa: CASRETVSSYNEQFF
j_call: TRBJ1-5; clone_size: few; d_call: NA; v_call: TRBV14; cdr3_nt: TGTGCCAGCAGCCAAGACGGGGGGCATCAGCCCCAGCATTTT; cdr3_aa: CASSQDGGHQPQHF
j_call: TRBJ2-6; clone_size: NA; d_call: TRBD2; v_call: TRBV5-1; cdr3_nt: TGCGCCAGCAGCTTGAGTCCCCGGCGGGGGTACTCTGGGGCCAACGTCCTGACTTTC; cdr3_aa: CASSLSPRRGYSGANVLTF
j_call: TRBJ2-3; clone_size: NA; d_call: TRBD2; v_call: TRBV4-3; cdr3_nt: TGCGCCAGCAGTCGACTAGCGGCTAGCACAGATACGCAGTATTTT; cdr3_aa: CASSRLAASTDTQYF
j_call: TRBJ2-2; clone_size: NA; d_call: TRBD1; v_call: TRBV19; cdr3_nt: TGTGCCAGTAGTGTTACCGGGACAGGGGCCGGCGGGGAGCTGTTTTTT; cdr3_aa: CASSVTGTGAGGELFF
j_call: TRBJ1-1; clone_size: NA; d_call: NA; v_call: TRBV9; cdr3_nt: TGTGCCAGCTCCCCAGTGGCGGCTAACACTGAAGCTTTCTTT; cdr3_aa: CASSPVAANTEAFF
j_call: TRBJ1-5; clone_size: NA; d_call: TRBD1; v_call: TRBV6-1; cdr3_nt: TGTGCCAGCAGTTCAAGACAGGGCCCGGGGCAGCCCCAGCATTTT; cdr3_aa: CASSSRQGPGQPQHF
j_call: TRBJ1-5; clone_size: NA; d_call: NA; v_call: TRBV4-1; cdr3_nt: TGCGCCAGCAGCCGAAATTTAGATAGCAATCAGCCCCAGCATTTT; cdr3_aa: CASSRNLDSNQPQHF
j_call: TRBJ1-4; clone_size: NA; d_call: NA; v_call: TRBV2; cdr3_nt: TGTGCCAGCAGTGAATCCGGGTGGGGAAAACTGTTTTTT; cdr3_aa: CASSESGWGKLFF
j_call: TRBJ2-4; clone_size: once; d_call: TRBD2; v_call: TRBV5-5; cdr3_nt: TGTGCCAGCAGTCCTAGCGGGATGAGGGACATTCAGTACTTC; cdr3_aa: CASSPSGMRDIQYF
j_call: TRBJ2-1; clone_size: NA; d_call: NA; v_call: TRBV18; cdr3_nt: TGTGCCAGCTCACCACAAGTCGTCCTAGAGGACTCTTACAATGAGCAGTTCTTC; cdr3_aa: CASSPQVVLEDSYNEQFF
j_call: TRBJ2-7; clone_size: NA; d_call: TRBD2; v_call: TRBV6-5; cdr3_nt: TGTGCCAGCAAGCCCGTGCCGGGAGGAAGGCACGAGCAGTACTTC; cdr3_aa: CASKPVPGGRHEQYF
j_call: TRBJ2-7; clone_size: NA; d_call: TRBD2; v_call: TRBV15; cdr3_nt: TGTGCCACCACCGGGACTAGCGGGAGTGGCGAGCAGTACTTC; cdr3_aa: CATTGTSGSGEQYF
j_call: TRBJ1-5; clone_size: NA; d_call: NA; v_call: TRBV19; cdr3_nt: TGTGCCAGTAGTACCCCTGGACACAGTTCCAATCAGCCCCAGCATTTT; cdr3_aa: CASSTPGHSSNQPQHF
j_call: TRBJ2-4; clone_size: NA; d_call: TRBD1; v_call: TRBV9; cdr3_nt: TGTGCCAGCAACAGACAGGGGGTTGAAAACATTCAGTACTTC; cdr3_aa: CASNRQGVENIQYF
j_call: TRBJ2-1; clone_size: NA; d_call: NA; v_call: TRBV5-1; cdr3_nt: TGCGCCAGCAGCTTAGGGGGGTACAATGAGCAGTTCTTC; cdr3_aa: CASSLGGYNEQFF
j_call: TRBJ2-3; clone_size: NA; d_call: NA; v_call: TRBV4-3; cdr3_nt: TGCGCCAGCAGCCCTACCGGACGGGCTAGTTATACGCAGTATTTT; cdr3_aa: CASSPTGRASYTQYF
j_call: TRBJ1-1; clone_size: NA; d_call: NA; v_call: TRBV18; cdr3_nt: TGTGCCAGCTCACCACCGTGGTCGAAACGAGGGCTGAACACTGAAGCTTTCTTT; cdr3_aa: CASSPPWSKRGLNTEAFF
j_call: TRBJ1-1; clone_size: NA; d_call: NA; v_call: TRBV10-3; cdr3_nt: TGTGCCATCAGTGAGTCATTCGGGGGAGCTTTCTTT; cdr3_aa: CAISESFGGAFF
j_call: TRBJ1-5; clone_size: NA; d_call: NA; v_call: TRBV6-5; cdr3_nt: TGTGCCAGCAGTGGGCGGAATAGCAATCAGCCCCAGCATTTT; cdr3_aa: CASSGRNSNQPQHF
j_call: TRBJ2-3; clone_size: NA; d_call: TRBD2; v_call: TRBV5-4; cdr3_nt: TGTGCCAGCAGCCCGGTTGCGGGAGTAACAGATACGCAGTATTTT; cdr3_aa: CASSPVAGVTDTQYF
j_call: TRBJ1-4; clone_size: NA; d_call: NA; v_call: TRBV28; cdr3_nt: TGTGCCAGCAGTTTTGTGGGGGCAACTAATGAAAAACTGTTTTTT; cdr3_aa: CASSFVGATNEKLFF
j_call: TRBJ2-5; clone_size: NA; d_call: TRBD2; v_call: TRBV7-2; cdr3_nt: TGTGCCAGCAGCTTAGCGAGGCTAGCGGGGGCGGGGACCCAGTACTTC; cdr3_aa: CASSLARLAGAGTQYF
j_call: TRBJ1-1; clone_size: NA; d_call: TRBD1; v_call: TRBV5-1; cdr3_nt: TGCGCCAGCAGGCTGCCCGGAACAGGGGGCGTCACTGAAGCTTTCTTT; cdr3_aa: CASRLPGTGGVTEAFF
j_call: TRBJ2-2; clone_size: NA; d_call: NA; v_call: TRBV11-2; cdr3_nt: TGTGCCAGCAGACAGGGCCCTACGAACACCGGGGAGCTGTTTTTT; cdr3_aa: CASRQGPTNTGELFF
j_call: TRBJ2-3; clone_size: NA; d_call: TRBD2; v_call: TRBV4-1; cdr3_nt: TGCGCCAGCAGCCAAGCCGCCCCGGGACTACGCACAGATACGCAGTATTTT; cdr3_aa: CASSQAAPGLRTDTQYF
j_call: TRBJ1-2; clone_size: once; d_call: NA; v_call: TRBV28; cdr3_nt: TGTGCCACCCGTGAATTTGGCTACACCTTC; cdr3_aa: CATREFGYTF
j_call: TRBJ1-2; clone_size: NA; d_call: TRBD1; v_call: TRBV10-3; cdr3_nt: TGTGCCATCAGTGAGAGTGGGACAGGGGACGGCTACACCTTC; cdr3_aa: CAISESGTGDGYTF
j_call: TRBJ1-1; clone_size: NA; d_call: NA; v_call: TRBV18; cdr3_nt: TGTGCCAGCTCAACAATATCTCTCCAGGCTAATTCGGGAAAAGCTTTCTTT; cdr3_aa: CASSTISLQANSGKAFF